This paragraph covers one T cell receptor beta chain sequence. This clonotype showed up just a few times. This receptor's antigen is unknown. The input lacks base qualities; no much larger clone sits a single base away. This specimen's treatment or condition label, interpreted: allogeneic hematopoietic cell transplantation with graft depleted of TCRalphabeta T cells and CD19 B cells. Transplant recipients were children who received TCRalphabeta/CD19-depleted allogeneic hematopoietic cell grafts. The library was made by PCR. The sequencer was an Illumina HiSeq 2500. TCR library preparation used molecular barcoding, with unique molecular identifiers applied to normalize quantification of the TCRbeta repertoire. TCRdb passed the public sequencing reads through fastp at Q25 and MiXCR, retaining productive beta sequences. Rows matching on CDR3 protein sequence are summarized as one entry with the most common DNA and genes. A total of hundreds of thousands of distinct CDR3 sequences appear in this sample, 6.5% to 9% of them only once. Approximately 9.1% of the sample belongs to the ten largest clones.

The data derive from a study of T-cell reconstitution after alpha-beta-depleted transplantation in children (TCRdb year 2016). Turning to the overall study: Using TCR repertoire profiling, the study followed T-cell immune reconstitution in a quantitative way in children after TCRalphabeta/CD19-depleted allogeneic hematopoietic cell transplantation.

The CDR3 has 13 amino acids, counting the end cysteine and phenylalanine. CDR3 DNA is the only sequence kept; it has 39 bases, read in frame from the first base. V is pared back by 7 bases and J by 1 base, with 10 bases lying between the germline termini. CDR1 and CDR2 are drawn from the germline V gene (reference sequence): DFQATT, SNEGSKA. Results and caveats for the whole study, not just this receptor: About two months after transplant, the apparently early recovery of alphabetaT-cell counts reportedly depended on just several hundred clones that had expanded rapidly and came from non-depleted graft cells. In some patients, the high TCRbeta diversity seen at day 60 was put down to recipient T cells and intrathymic progenitors that had survived conditioning. Over the following months the frequencies of hyperexpanded clones went down, and after one year T-cell counts and TCRbeta diversity were mostly credited to newly produced T cells.

The sequence was obtained from a female patient younger than 10 who had a stem cell transplant for Fanconi anemia, so the T cells may come from the graft donor. The material was peripheral blood, obtained 360 days after TCRalphabeta/CD19-depleted stem cell transplant. The chain links TRBV20-1 with TRBJ2-2, with the D assignment possibly TRBD1 or TRBD2, given 5 matching bases for each. The nucleotides are TGCAGTGTCTGGGGGTTGAACACCGGGGAGCTGTTTTTT. Translated, this is CSVWGLNTGELFF.